This note documents a single T cell receptor beta chain sequence. These data come from a study of blood T cell repertoires in COVID-19. Whole-study context: Acute-phase and convalescent COVID-19 samples originated in the United States, Italy and Spain. PBMCs, B-cell-depleted T cells, or T cells provided the cDNA or gDNA that made up the material.

The CDR3 spans 13 residues. Trimming removed 4 bases from V and 12 bases from J; junction bases left unmatched: 11. As originally analysed: Counts of nucleated cells, estimated from reference gene primer amplification, were obtained. Measured with immunoSEQ multiplex PCR; TCRdb has only the in-frame clones, and not every one. V, J and clone size derive from that table, while D and trimming were established from the DNA sequence. There are more than 95,000 clones in the sample; around 86% occur only once, and approximately 5% lies in the top ten. Sequenced input: peripheral blood. The V and J genes are TRBV12-3 or TRBV12-4 and TRBJ1-1, with 7 bases aligning to TRBD1. The TCR sequence derives from a human donor in a cohort sampled during active COVID-19. The CDR3 bases are TGTGCCAGCAGTTCGTCGGGACAGAACCCTCCTTTCTTT. It translates to CASSSSGQNPPFF.